This passage covers 18 T cell receptor beta chains from one sample sequenced in a study of cytomegalovirus exposure and HLA in healthy donors. TCRdb's table, derived via immunoSEQ multiplex PCR, lists solely in-frame clones and lacks some. The table shows 300,000 to 350,000 clones, with around 90% occurring only once. Sequencing was performed on PBMCs. Receptors were obtained from a man younger than 45 in good health and CMV-seronegative.

This chain joins TRBV9 and TRBJ1-1, with TRBD1 identical over 8 bases. Trimming took 4 bases from V and 4 from J; bases not matched to a gene: 9. Germline V gene sequence: CDR1 SGDLS, CDR2 YYNGEE. CDR3 size: 15 residues. The CDR3 DNA is TGTGCCAGCAGCCCCAGGGGGCCTTCACTCACTGAAGCTTTCTTT. Translating it yields CASSPRGPSLTEAFF. Using reference TRBV9 and TRBJ1-1 for the parts outside the CDR3, the full variable domain is DSGVTQTPKHLITATGQRVTLRCSPRSGDLSVYWYQQSLDQGLQFLIQYYNGEERAKGNILERFSAQQFPDLHSELNLSSLELGDSALYFCASSPRGPSLTEAFFGQGTRLTVV.

The V gene is TRBV4-3, the J gene TRBJ2-1, with D possibly being TRBD1 (5 bases). V lost 4 bases to trimming and J lost 10 bases, with 8 bases between them. This CDR3 region has 11 residues. Germline-derived CDR1 and CDR2 are LGHNA and YSLEER. CDR3 in DNA: TGCGCCAGCAGCCGCTCAGGGGAGCAGTTCTTC. Protein: CASSRSGEQFF.

This clone came up once. This chain links TRBV4-3 with TRBJ2-7; 8 nucleotides agree with TRBD1. V shed 0 bases, J shed 1 base, and the junction held 14 bases outside the gene matches. Germline assignment: CDR1 LGHNA and CDR2 YSLEER. This CDR3 has 19 amino acids. The CDR3 region is CASSQDKVWGTGHSYEQYF. The CDR3 DNA reads as TGCGCCAGCAGCCAAGATAAGGTCTGGGGGACAGGCCATTCCTACGAGCAGTACTTC.

V gene TRBV18 combines with J gene TRBJ1-5; D is unclear. The CDR3 is made up of 12 amino acids. With 4 bases removed from V and 5 bases from J, the gap between germline ends came to 6 bases. CDR1 is KGHSH and CDR2 is LQKENI in the germline V gene. Written as DNA, the CDR3 is TGTGCCAGCTCACTCCCGTATCAGCCCCAGCATTTT. Its protein is CASSLPYQPQHF.

The V and J genes are TRBV9 and TRBJ2-5; D possibly corresponds to TRBD2 (5 bases). Trimming removed 4 bases at V and 2 bases at J, with 15 bases between. This CDR3 spans 15 amino acids. Germline CDR1 and CDR2: SGDLS and YYNGEE. CDR3 sequence: CASSPGVTQQETQYF. For the CDR3, the DNA is TGTGCCAGCAGCCCCGGGGTCACCCAGCAAGAGACCCAGTACTTC.

The V and J genes are TRBV18 and TRBJ1-6; the D gene is possibly TRBD1 (6 bases). This CDR3 spans 16 amino acids. Trimming left V 3 bases short and J 11 bases short, with 20 bases between. Per the germline V gene, CDR1 is KGHSH and CDR2 is LQKENI. The CDR3 DNA sequence: TGTGCCAGCTCACCCACGGGCGGACAGATGGGGACACCCCTCCACTTT. It codes for CASSPTGGQMGTPLHF.

J is TRBJ1-3 and V is TRBV5-6, with D possibly matching TRBD1 (5 bases). V was clipped by 4 bases and J by 4 bases, with 12 bases between them. The CDR3 sequence is 14 residues long. The germline CDR1 and CDR2 sequences are SGHDT and YYEEEE. The CDR3 DNA reads as TGTGCCAGCAGCCCCGCGGGGGGAGGAAACACCATATATTTT. It specifies CASSPAGGGNTIYF.

The V call is TRBV14, the J call TRBJ1-4; D is possibly TRBD1 (5 bases). CDR1 is SGHDN and CDR2 is FVKESK in the germline V gene. Trimming stripped 6 bases from V and 0 bases from J, with 14 bases between. The CDR3 totals 16 residues. The chain's CDR3 is CASSLGHLTTNEKLFF. The CDR3 DNA reads TGTGCCAGCAGTCTCGGACACCTAACAACTAATGAAAAACTGTTTTTT.

The rearrangement uses TRBV2 and TRBJ1-6, with 9 bases fitting TRBD1. J lost 3 bases, V lost 7 bases, and 10 bases had no gene match. CDR1 is SNHLY, CDR2 FYNNEI, per germline. This CDR3 contains 17 residues. The CDR3 nucleotides are TGTGCCAGCATTCCGGACAGGGGCTATATCTATAATTCACCCCTCCACTTT. Amino acid sequence: CASIPDRGYIYNSPLHF.

This chain uses TRBV6-1 with TRBJ1-1; 8 bases match TRBD1. Germline CDR1 and CDR2: MNHNS and SASEGT. The CDR3 is 13 amino acids. Trimming at V came to 6 bases and at J to 4 bases, leaving 4 bases not matched to a gene. The CDR3 is CASRFTGGTEAFF. The CDR3 DNA is TGTGCCAGCAGGTTTACAGGGGGCACTGAAGCTTTCTTT.

This clone was detected once. The gene calls are TRBV5-5 and TRBJ1-1, with D unclear. Germline loops: CDR1 SGHKS, CDR2 YYEKEE (reference sequence). The CDR3 runs 12 residues. V gave up 0 bases and J gave up 6 bases, with 6 bases separating them. The CDR3 protein is CASSLALPEAFF. The DNA of the CDR3 is TGTGCCAGCAGCTTGGCCCTCCCTGAAGCTTTCTTT. Complete variable domain (other parts from reference TRBV5-5 and TRBJ1-1): DAGVTQSPTHLIKTRGQQVTLRCSPISGHKSVSWYQQVLGQGPQFIFQYYEKEERGRGNFPDRFSARQFPNYSSELNVNALLLGDSALYLCASSLALPEAFFGQGTRLTVV.

This clone has a single count. The chain carries TRBV5-4 and TRBJ1-3; maybe TRBD1 (5 bases). Germline loops: CDR1 SGHNT, CDR2 YYREEE (reference sequence). This CDR3 contains 14 residues. V was trimmed by 0 bases and J by 5 bases, leaving 9 bases between them. The CDR3 spells CASSLAGGRNTIYF. The CDR3 nucleotides are TGTGCCAGCAGCTTGGCCGGGGGGAGAAACACCATATATTTT.

The chain couples TRBV7-8 to TRBJ1-1; 8 bases match TRBD1. The ends lost 2 bases at V and 5 bases at J; junction bases unmatched: 7. The CDR3 loop spans 15 amino acids. The germline V gene encodes CDR1 SGHVS and CDR2 FQNEAQ. The CDR3 region is CASSLFSTGETEAFF. The CDR3 coding sequence is TGTGCCAGCAGCTTATTTTCGACAGGGGAGACTGAAGCTTTCTTT.

This clone was counted only a few times. V is TRBV10-2 and J is TRBJ2-7; 7 nucleotides line up with TRBD1. The V and J ends lost 7 bases and 0 bases, in that order; junction bases with no gene match: 9. Per germline, CDR1 WSHSY and CDR2 SAAADI. CDR3 length: 15 amino acids. CDR3 DNA sequence: TGCGCCAGCAACCTAGACGGGACAGACTCCTACGAGCAGTACTTC. Protein: CASNLDGTDSYEQYF.

V is TRBV6-1 and J is TRBJ2-1; 7 bases map to TRBD1. The CDR3 totals 16 residues. Losses at the gene ends were 1 base for V and 1 base for J; bases not matched to a gene: 4. Germline CDR1 is MNHNS and CDR2 is SASEGT. The CDR3 region is CASSEVARGSYNEQFF. The CDR3 DNA follows: TGTGCCAGCAGTGAAGTGGCCAGGGGGTCCTACAATGAGCAGTTCTTC.

V gene TRBV6-5 combines with J gene TRBJ2-1, with D maybe TRBD1 (5 bases). CDR1 and CDR2 from the germline V gene are MNHEY and SVGAGI. The CDR3 is 11 amino acids. Trimming removed 6 bases at V and 10 bases at J, with 10 bases between. The CDR3 reads CASSQGGEQFF. The DNA for the CDR3 is TGTGCCAGCAGCCAGGGTGGCGAGCAGTTCTTC.

CDR3 sequence (DNA): TGTGCCAGCAGTGACCTATCACAGGGGACAACTAATGAAAAACTGTTTTTT. Protein: CASSDLSQGTTNEKLFF. The chain recombines TRBV25-1 with TRBJ1-4, with 7 bases aligning to TRBD1. The germline gives CDR1 MGHDK, CDR2 SYGVNS. The CDR3 totals 17 residues. Trimming took 3 bases from V and 0 from J; bases not matched to a gene: 7.

The chain's CDR3 is CASRLPGQGNTEAFF. In nucleotides, the CDR3 is TGCGCCAGCAGGCTACCGGGACAGGGGAACACTGAAGCTTTCTTT. The rearrangement links TRBV5-1 to TRBJ1-1; 9 nucleotides line up with TRBD1. V lost 5 bases to trimming and J lost 1 base; unmatched junction nucleotides: 6. The CDR3 extends over 15 amino acids. Looked up from germline, CDR1 is SGHRS and CDR2 is YFSETQ.